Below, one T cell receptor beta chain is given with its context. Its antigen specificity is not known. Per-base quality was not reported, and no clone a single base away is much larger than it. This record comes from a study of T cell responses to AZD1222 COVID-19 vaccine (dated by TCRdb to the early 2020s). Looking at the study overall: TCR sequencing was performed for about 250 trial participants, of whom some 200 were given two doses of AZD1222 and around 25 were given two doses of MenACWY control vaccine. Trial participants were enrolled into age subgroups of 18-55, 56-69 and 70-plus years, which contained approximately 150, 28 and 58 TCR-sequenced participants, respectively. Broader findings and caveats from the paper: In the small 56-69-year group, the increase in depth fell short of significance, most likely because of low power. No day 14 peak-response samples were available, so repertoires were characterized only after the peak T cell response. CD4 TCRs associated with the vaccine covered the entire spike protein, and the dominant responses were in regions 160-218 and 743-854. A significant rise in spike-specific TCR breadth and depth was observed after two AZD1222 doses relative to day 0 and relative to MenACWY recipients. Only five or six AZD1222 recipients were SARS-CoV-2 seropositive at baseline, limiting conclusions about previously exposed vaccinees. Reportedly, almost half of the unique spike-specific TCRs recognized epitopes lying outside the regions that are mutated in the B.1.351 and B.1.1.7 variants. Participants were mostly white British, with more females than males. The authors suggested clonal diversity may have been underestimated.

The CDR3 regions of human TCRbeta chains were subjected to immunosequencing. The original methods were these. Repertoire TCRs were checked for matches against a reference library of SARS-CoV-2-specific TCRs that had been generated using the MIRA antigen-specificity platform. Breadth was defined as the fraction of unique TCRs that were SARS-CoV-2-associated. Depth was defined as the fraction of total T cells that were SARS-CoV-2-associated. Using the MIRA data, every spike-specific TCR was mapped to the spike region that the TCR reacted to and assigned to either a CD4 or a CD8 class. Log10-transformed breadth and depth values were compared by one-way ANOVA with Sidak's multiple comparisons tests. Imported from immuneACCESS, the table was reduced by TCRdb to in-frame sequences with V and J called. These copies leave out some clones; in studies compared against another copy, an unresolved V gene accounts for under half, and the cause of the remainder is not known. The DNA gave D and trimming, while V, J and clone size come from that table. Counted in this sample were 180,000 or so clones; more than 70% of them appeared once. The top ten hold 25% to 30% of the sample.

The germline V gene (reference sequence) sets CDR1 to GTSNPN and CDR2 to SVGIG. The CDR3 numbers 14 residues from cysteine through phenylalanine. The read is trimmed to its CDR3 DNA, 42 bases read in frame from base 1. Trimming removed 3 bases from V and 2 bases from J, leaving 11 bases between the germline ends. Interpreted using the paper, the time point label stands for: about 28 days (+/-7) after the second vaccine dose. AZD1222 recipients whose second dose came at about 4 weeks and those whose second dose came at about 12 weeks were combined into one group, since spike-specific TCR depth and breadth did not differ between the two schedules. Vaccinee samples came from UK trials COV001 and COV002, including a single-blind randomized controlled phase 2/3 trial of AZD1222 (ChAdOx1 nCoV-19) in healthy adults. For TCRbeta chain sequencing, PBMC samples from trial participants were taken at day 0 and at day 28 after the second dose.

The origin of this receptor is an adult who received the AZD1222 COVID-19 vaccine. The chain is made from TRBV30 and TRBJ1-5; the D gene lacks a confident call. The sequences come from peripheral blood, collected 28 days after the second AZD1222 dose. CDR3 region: CAWSEYFGNQPQHF. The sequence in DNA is TGTGCCTGGAGCGAATACTTTGGCAATCAGCCCCAGCATTTT.